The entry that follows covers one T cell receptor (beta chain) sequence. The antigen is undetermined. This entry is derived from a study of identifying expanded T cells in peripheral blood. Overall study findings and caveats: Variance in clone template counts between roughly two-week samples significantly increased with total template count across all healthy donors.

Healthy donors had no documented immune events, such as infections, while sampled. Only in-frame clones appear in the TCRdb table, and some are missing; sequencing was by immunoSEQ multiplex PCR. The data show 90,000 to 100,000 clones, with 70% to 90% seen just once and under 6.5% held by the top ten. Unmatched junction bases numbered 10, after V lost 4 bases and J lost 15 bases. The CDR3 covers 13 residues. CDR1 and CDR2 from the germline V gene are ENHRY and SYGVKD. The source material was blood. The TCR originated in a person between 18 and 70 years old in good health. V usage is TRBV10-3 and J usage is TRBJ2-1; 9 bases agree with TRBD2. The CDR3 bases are TGTGCCATCAGTGTTAGCGGCGGGAGGGCCGGGTTCTTC. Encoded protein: CAISVSGGRAGFF.